The 18 T cell receptor beta chains given below trace back to one sample, sequenced in a study of beta chain features in type 1 diabetes. Reverse transcription of all isolated RNA meant that expressed TCRB transcripts were sequenced. Profiled with immunoSEQ multiplex PCR; TCRdb holds only in-frame clones, not every one. The sample has over 650,000 clones; over 12% are singletons. What these receptors recognize is not known. Study findings and constraints: Shorter TCRB CDR3s, moderately but significantly so, marked every one of the four CD4+ subsets in Type 1 diabetes patients.

The sequenced sample was naive CD4+ T cells from blood. These receptors all stem from a man between 18 and 35 years old with type 1 diabetes.

This clone appeared a few times. The V and J genes are TRBV9 and TRBJ2-1; D is undetermined. V was clipped by 0 bases and J by 8 bases, with 9 bases between them. Germline V gene data show CDR1 as SGDLS and CDR2 as YYNGEE. The CDR3 is made up of 13 amino acids. The CDR3 coding sequence is TGTGCCAGCAGCGTAGCTACTATCGATGAGCAGTTCTTC. This sequence encodes CASSVATIDEQFF. Supplemented by reference TRBV9 and TRBJ2-1, the full variable domain reads DSGVTQTPKHLITATGQRVTLRCSPRSGDLSVYWYQQSLDQGLQFLIQYYNGEERAKGNILERFSAQQFPDLHSELNLSSLELGDSALYFCASSVATIDEQFFGPGTRLTVL.

V usage is TRBV7-2 and J usage is TRBJ2-1; TRBD1 agrees at 7 bases. The CDR3 sequence is 15 residues long. Germline lookup yields CDR1 SGHTA and CDR2 FQGNSA. V shed 5 bases and J 0 bases; nucleotides not matched to a gene: 4. The DNA for the CDR3 is TGTGCCAGCAGCCCAGGACAGGTCTCCTACAATGAGCAGTTCTTC. It is translated as CASSPGQVSYNEQFF.

V gene TRBV7-2 combines with J gene TRBJ1-1; possibly TRBD1 for D (5 bases). The V gene's germline CDR1 is SGHTA and CDR2 FQGNSA. This CDR3 spans 14 amino acids. The V end lost 6 bases, the J end lost 0 bases, and 11 bases lay between the germline ends. The CDR3: CASRRGALNTEAFF. The DNA for the CDR3 is TGTGCCAGCAGAAGGGGAGCCTTGAACACTGAAGCTTTCTTT.

This clone was seen a handful of times. The J gene is TRBJ1-2, the V gene TRBV27; 7 bases align to TRBD1. Germline CDR1 MNHEY, CDR2 SMNVEV (reference sequence). This CDR3 has 15 residues. V was clipped by 0 bases and J by 10 bases; unmatched bases: 11. The chain's CDR3 is CASSLSAIGQELYTF. DNA of the CDR3: TGTGCCAGCAGTTTATCTGCGATTGGACAGGAGCTCTACACCTTC.

This clone came up a few times. Other nucleotide sequences in the sample specify the same CDR3. The chain uses TRBV2 and TRBJ2-7; D is unresolved. CDR3 length: 12 amino acids. V lost 3 bases and J 3 bases, leaving 6 bases between the germline ends. Germline V gene data show CDR1 as SNHLY and CDR2 as FYNNEI. The CDR3 region is CASSELGYEQYF. As DNA, the CDR3 is TGTGCCAGCAGTGAGTTAGGCTACGAGCAGTACTTC.

The chain couples TRBV5-1 to TRBJ1-5, with no clear D. This CDR3 contains 14 residues. CDR1 is SGHRS, CDR2 YFSETQ, per germline. Trimming stripped 3 bases from V and 5 bases from J, with 12 bases between. CDR3 DNA sequence: TGCGCCAGCAGCTCCGACGGAACCTATCAGCCCCAGCATTTT. This sequence encodes CASSSDGTYQPQHF.

V is TRBV5-1 and J is TRBJ2-5; D remains unclear. The V and J ends lost 6 bases and 3 bases respectively, with 12 bases between them. The CDR3 loop spans 13 amino acids. Germline-derived CDR1 and CDR2 are SGHRS and YFSETQ. This CDR3 reads CASTSGKKETQYF. The CDR3 DNA follows: TGCGCCAGCACGAGTGGTAAAAAAGAGACCCAGTACTTC.

This chain joins TRBV5-1 and TRBJ1-6; possibly TRBD1 for D (6 bases). CDR3 length: 14 residues. The germline V gene has CDR1 SGHRS and CDR2 YFSETQ. V shed 0 bases and J shed 8 bases, with 9 bases lying between them. The CDR3 is CASSLDPGDSPLHF. The CDR3 DNA reads TGCGCCAGCAGCTTGGACCCAGGGGATTCACCCCTCCACTTT.

This clone came up a few times. The rearrangement links TRBV19 to TRBJ1-5; D gene uncertain. Looked up from germline, CDR1 is LNHDA and CDR2 is SQIVND (reference sequence). This CDR3 spans 12 amino acids. Trimming took off 4 bases at V and 3 bases at J, with 4 bases between the two ends. The CDR3 DNA reads as TGTGCCAGTAGTACACCCAATCAGCCCCAGCATTTT. Encoded protein: CASSTPNQPQHF. The full variable domain, rest sourced from reference TRBV19 and TRBJ1-5, is DGGITQSPKYLFRKEGQNVTLSCEQNLNHDAMYWYRQDPGQGLRLIYYSQIVNDFQKGDIAEGYSVSREKKESFPLTVTSAQKNPTAFYLCASSTPNQPQHFGDGTRLSIL.

V and J are TRBV30 and TRBJ1-5; D perhaps matches TRBD1 (6 bases). Trimming left V 2 bases short and J 6 bases short, with 11 bases between. Looked up from germline, CDR1 is GTSNPN and CDR2 is SVGIG (reference sequence). The CDR3 is 13 residues long. The CDR3 nucleotides are TGTGCCTGGAGTCTGGGGGCCGGTCAGCCCCAGCATTTT. This translates into CAWSLGAGQPQHF.

In this sample, this clone turned up a few times. The rearrangement links TRBV7-2 to TRBJ2-7; 11 bases map to TRBD2. Trimming took 4 bases from V and 0 from J; bases not matched to a gene: 2. The CDR3 consists of 15 residues. CDR1 is SGHTA, CDR2 FQGNSA, per germline. CDR3 amino acids: CASSSSGGTSYEQYF. In nucleotides, the CDR3 is TGTGCCAGCAGCTCTAGCGGGGGGACCTCCTACGAGCAGTACTTC.

In this sample, this clone turned up a few times. The J gene is TRBJ2-4, the V gene TRBV30; 8 bases are a match to TRBD2. V lost 4 bases, J lost 3 bases, and 5 bases stayed unmatched. CDR1 is GTSNPN and CDR2 is SVGIG in the germline V gene (reference sequence). The CDR3 runs to 14 residues. The CDR3 region is CAWIEAGGKNIQYF. The CDR3, as DNA: TGTGCCTGGATTGAGGCGGGAGGCAAAAACATTCAGTACTTC.

The rearrangement uses TRBV6-5 and TRBJ1-2; the D gene is possibly TRBD1 (6 bases). CDR1 and CDR2 (germline): MNHEY, SVGAGI. The CDR3 contains 14 residues. Trimming pared 2 bases from V and 12 bases from J, leaving 19 bases between. The CDR3 DNA reads as TGTGCCAGCAGTTACGATGCTACAGGGACGCTCCACACCTTC. Its translation: CASSYDATGTLHTF.

Comment on this clone: This sample includes further DNA sequences coding for the same CDR3. V and J are TRBV30 and TRBJ1-1; D is unresolved. The germline gives CDR1 GTSNPN, CDR2 SVGIG (reference sequence). The CDR3 has 12 residues. V lost 0 bases and J lost 5, with 7 bases in between. DNA for the CDR3: TGTGCCTGGAGTGTACGCGGAACTGAAGCTTTCTTT. Residues: CAWSVRGTEAFF.

This clone showed up just a few times. This chain joins TRBV2 and TRBJ2-1, with TRBD2 identical over 9 bases. Germline loops: CDR1 SNHLY, CDR2 FYNNEI. The CDR3 spans 13 residues. V was clipped by 4 bases and J by 10 bases; unmatched bases: 5. DNA of the CDR3: TGTGCCAGCAGTGGAGCGGGAGGACGGGAGCAGTTCTTC. Its translation is CASSGAGGREQFF.

The V call is TRBV7-2, the J call TRBJ2-1; 10 bases match TRBD2. Germline assignment: CDR1 SGHTA and CDR2 FQGNSA. This CDR3 comprises 19 residues. The V segment lost 2 bases and the J segment 1 base; nucleotides outside the gene matches: 11. CDR3 sequence reads: CASSLIRVAGGTSYNEQFF. CDR3 nucleotides: TGTGCCAGCAGCTTAATTCGAGTAGCGGGAGGTACGTCCTACAATGAGCAGTTCTTC.

CDR3 in amino acids: CASSQTESKGETQYF. Written as DNA, the CDR3 is TGTGCCAGCTCGCAGACGGAGTCAAAAGGGGAGACCCAGTACTTC. The chain carries TRBV18 and TRBJ2-5; D is ambiguous. V lost 6 bases, J lost 5 bases, and 19 bases lay in between. Per the germline V gene, CDR1 is KGHSH and CDR2 is LQKENI. The CDR3 loop spans 15 amino acids.

This clone has just a few counts. CDR3 region: CSQTKGSYNEQFF. Here the CDR3 DNA reads TGCAGCCAGACGAAGGGCTCCTACAATGAGCAGTTCTTC. The chain links TRBV29-1 to TRBJ2-1; D call uncertain. V was pared by 8 bases and J by 0 bases, with 11 bases between. Germline-derived CDR1 and CDR2 are SQVTM and ANQGSEA. This CDR3 region has 13 residues.